This T cell receptor beta chain came from a study of OX40 agonist ivuxolimab in advanced cancers. The trim removed 0 bases at V and 2 bases at J, leaving 4 bases unmatched. Looked up from germline, CDR1 is SGDLS and CDR2 is YYNGEE. The length of the CDR3 is 16 residues. Measured with immunoSEQ multiplex PCR; TCRdb has only the in-frame clones, and not every one. The table lists 65,000 to 75,000 clones, about 88% of them singletons. The material was CD4+ or CD8+ T cells sorted from blood, obtained in a trial of the OX40 agonist ivuxolimab. This clonotype originated in an adult with an advanced solid tumor such as melanoma, head and neck, liver or kidney cancer. This chain links TRBV9 with TRBJ2-3; TRBD2 matches 9 bases. The CDR3 loop reads CASSVDPSGVTDTQYF. CDR3 DNA sequence: TGTGCCAGCAGCGTAGACCCTAGCGGGGTCACAGATACGCAGTATTTT.